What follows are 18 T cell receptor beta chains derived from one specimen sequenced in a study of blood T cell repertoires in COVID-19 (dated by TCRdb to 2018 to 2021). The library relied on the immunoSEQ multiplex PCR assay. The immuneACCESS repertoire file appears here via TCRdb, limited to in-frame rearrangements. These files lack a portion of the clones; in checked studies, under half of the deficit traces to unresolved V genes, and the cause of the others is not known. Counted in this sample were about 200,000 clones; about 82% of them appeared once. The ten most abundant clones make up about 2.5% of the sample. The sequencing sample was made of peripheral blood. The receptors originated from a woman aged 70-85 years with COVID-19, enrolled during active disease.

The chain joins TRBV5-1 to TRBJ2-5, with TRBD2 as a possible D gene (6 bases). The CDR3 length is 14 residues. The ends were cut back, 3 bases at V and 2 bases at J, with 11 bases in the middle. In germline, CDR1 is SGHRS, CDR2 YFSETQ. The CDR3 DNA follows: TGCGCCAGCAGCTCACTGGGGGGTCAAGAGACCCAGTACTTC. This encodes CASSSLGGQETQYF.

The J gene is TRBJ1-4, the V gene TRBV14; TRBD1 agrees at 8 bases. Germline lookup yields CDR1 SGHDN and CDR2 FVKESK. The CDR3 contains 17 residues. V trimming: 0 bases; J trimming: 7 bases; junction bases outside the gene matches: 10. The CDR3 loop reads CASSQDLPGQASEKLFF. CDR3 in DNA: TGTGCCAGCAGCCAAGATCTCCCGGGACAGGCCTCTGAAAAACTGTTTTTT. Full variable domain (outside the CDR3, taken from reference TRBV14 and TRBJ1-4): EAGVTQFPSHSVIEKGQTVTLRCDPISGHDNLYWYRRVMGKEIKFLLHFVKESKQDESGMPNNRFLAERTGGTYSTLKVQPAELEDSGVYFCASSQDLPGQASEKLFFGSGTQLSVL.

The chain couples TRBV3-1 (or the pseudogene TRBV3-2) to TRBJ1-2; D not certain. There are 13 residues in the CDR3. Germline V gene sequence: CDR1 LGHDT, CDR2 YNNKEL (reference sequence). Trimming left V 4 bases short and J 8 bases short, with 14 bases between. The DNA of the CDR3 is TGTGCCAGCAGCCCCCTGGGAGCGGTCGGCTACACCTTC. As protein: CASSPLGAVGYTF.

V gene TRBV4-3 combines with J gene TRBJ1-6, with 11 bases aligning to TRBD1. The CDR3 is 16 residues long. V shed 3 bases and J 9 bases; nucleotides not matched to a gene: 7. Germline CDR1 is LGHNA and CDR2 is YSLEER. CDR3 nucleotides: TGCGCCAGCAGCCACACAACCGGGACAGGGGGTTCACCCCTCCACTTT. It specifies CASSHTTGTGGSPLHF.

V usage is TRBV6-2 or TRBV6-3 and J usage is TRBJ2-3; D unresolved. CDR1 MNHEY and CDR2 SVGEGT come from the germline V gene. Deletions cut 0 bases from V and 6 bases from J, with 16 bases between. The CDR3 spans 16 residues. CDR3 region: CASSYSKSVVMDTQYF. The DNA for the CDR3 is TGTGCCAGCAGTTACTCGAAATCGGTGGTTATGGATACGCAGTATTTT.

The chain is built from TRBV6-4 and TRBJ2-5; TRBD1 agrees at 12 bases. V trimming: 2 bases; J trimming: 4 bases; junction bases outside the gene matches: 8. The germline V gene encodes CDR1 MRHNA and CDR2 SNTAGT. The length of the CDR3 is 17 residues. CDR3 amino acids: CASSDGTGGAVIETQYF. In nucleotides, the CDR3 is TGTGCCAGCAGTGACGGGACAGGGGGCGCGGTTATAGAGACCCAGTACTTC.

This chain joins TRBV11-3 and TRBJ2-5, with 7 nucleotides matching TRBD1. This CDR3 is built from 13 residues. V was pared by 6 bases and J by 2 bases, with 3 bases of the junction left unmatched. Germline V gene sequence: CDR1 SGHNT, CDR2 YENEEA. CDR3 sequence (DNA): TGTGCCAGCAGACCGACAGGGCAAGAGACCCAGTACTTC. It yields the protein CASRPTGQETQYF.

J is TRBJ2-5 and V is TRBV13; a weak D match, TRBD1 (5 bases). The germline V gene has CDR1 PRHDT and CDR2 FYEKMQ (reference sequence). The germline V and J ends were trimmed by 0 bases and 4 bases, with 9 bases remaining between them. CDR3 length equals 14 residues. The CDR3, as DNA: TGTGCCAGCAGCTTAGGCCTAGGGGCAGAGACCCAGTACTTC. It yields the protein CASSLGLGAETQYF.

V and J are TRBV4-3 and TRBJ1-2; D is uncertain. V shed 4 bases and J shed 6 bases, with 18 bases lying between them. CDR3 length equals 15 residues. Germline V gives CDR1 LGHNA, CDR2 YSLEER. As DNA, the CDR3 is TGCGCCAGCAGCCCACAAGCACAGCGGGTAAATGGCTACACCTTC. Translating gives CASSPQAQRVNGYTF.

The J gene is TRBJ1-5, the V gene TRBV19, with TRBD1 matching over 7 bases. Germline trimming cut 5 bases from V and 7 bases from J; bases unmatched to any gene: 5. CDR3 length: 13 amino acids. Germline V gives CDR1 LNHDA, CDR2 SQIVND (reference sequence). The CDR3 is CASSQTGTQPQHF. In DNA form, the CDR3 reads TGTGCCAGTAGTCAGACAGGGACGCAGCCCCAGCATTTT.

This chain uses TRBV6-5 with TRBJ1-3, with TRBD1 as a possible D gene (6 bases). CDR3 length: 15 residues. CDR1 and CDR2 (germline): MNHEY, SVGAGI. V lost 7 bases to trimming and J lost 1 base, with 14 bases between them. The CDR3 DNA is TGTGCCAGCACCAGGACAGCCGAATCTGGAAACACCATATATTTT. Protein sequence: CASTRTAESGNTIYF.

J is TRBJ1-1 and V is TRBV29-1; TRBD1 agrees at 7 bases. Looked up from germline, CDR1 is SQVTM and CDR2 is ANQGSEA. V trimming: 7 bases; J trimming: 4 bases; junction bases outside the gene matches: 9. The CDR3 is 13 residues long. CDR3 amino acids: CSAIAGGTTEAFF. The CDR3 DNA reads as TGCAGCGCTATAGCAGGGGGAACCACTGAAGCTTTCTTT.

This CDR3 is CSVRTSDSYEQYF. In DNA form, the CDR3 reads TGCAGCGTTAGGACTAGCGACTCCTACGAGCAGTACTTC. The chain recombines TRBV29-1 with TRBJ2-7, with 9 positions matching TRBD2. The V segment lost 5 bases and the J segment 0 bases; nucleotides outside the gene matches: 2. Looked up from germline, CDR1 is SQVTM and CDR2 is ANQGSEA. The CDR3 is 13 residues long.

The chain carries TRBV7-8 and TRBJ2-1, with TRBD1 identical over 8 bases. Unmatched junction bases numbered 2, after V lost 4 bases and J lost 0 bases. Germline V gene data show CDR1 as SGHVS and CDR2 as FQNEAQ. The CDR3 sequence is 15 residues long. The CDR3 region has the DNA TGTGCCAGCAGCTGGGGGACAGGCTCCTACAATGAGCAGTTCTTC. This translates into CASSWGTGSYNEQFF.

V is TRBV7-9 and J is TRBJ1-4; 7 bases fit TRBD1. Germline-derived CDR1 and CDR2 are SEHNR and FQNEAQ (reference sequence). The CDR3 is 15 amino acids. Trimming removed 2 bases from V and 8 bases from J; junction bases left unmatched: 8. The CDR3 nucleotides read TGTGCCAGCAGCTTATGGGAGACAGGGTCGGAAAAACTGTTTTTT. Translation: CASSLWETGSEKLFF.

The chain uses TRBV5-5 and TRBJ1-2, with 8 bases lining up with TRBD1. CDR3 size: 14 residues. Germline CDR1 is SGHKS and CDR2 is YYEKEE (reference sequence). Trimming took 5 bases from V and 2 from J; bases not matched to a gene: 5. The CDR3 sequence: CASRTTGGNYGYTF. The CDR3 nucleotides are TGTGCCAGCAGAACCACAGGGGGAAACTATGGCTACACCTTC.

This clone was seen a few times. DNA of the CDR3: TGTGCCAGCAGCTTAATGGTAGCAGATACGCAGTATTTT. This sequence encodes CASSLMVADTQYF. The rearrangement links TRBV7-3 to TRBJ2-3; D not certain. Germline CDR1 is SGHTA and CDR2 is FQGTGA. The CDR3 sequence is 13 residues long. Between the trimmed V and J ends, which lost 1 base and 4 bases, there was a span of 6 bases.

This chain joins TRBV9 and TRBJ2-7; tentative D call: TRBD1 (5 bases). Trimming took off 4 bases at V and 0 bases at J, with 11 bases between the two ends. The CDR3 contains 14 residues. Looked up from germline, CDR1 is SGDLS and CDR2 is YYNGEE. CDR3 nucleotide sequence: TGTGCCAGCAGCCCATCACAGGCCTCCTACGAGCAGTACTTC. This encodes CASSPSQASYEQYF.